Listed here are 30 T cell receptor beta chains from one sample, sequenced in a study of shared clonotypes between healthy human individuals. Sequencing was performed with immunoSEQ multiplex PCR; in TCRdb, only in-frame clones are kept and a portion is missing. Here the sample spans about 680,000 clones, 90% to 95% being singletons. Naive CD8 cells lacked CD45RO and underwent positive selection for CCR7, leaving out terminally differentiated effector memory CD45RA+ cells. Sequencing input: naive CD8+ T cells sorted from blood. Source of these receptors: a man aged 25 to 40 in good health.

The V and J genes are TRBV11-2 and TRBJ2-3, with a tentative D call TRBD1 (6 bases). Trimming left V 5 bases short and J 5 bases short, with 23 bases between. Germline CDR1 SGHAT, CDR2 FQNNGV. This CDR3 has 17 amino acids. This CDR3 reads CASSLWTAPAEGDTQYF. CDR3 sequence (DNA): TGTGCCAGCAGCCTATGGACAGCGCCGGCAGAGGGAGATACGCAGTATTTT.

This chain joins TRBV5-1 and TRBJ2-1; the D is unclear. The CDR3 is 15 amino acids. The ends were cut back, 2 bases at V and 1 base at J, with 10 bases in the middle. Germline V gene data show CDR1 as SGHRS and CDR2 as YFSETQ. The CDR3 DNA reads as TGCGCCAGCAGCTTAGAGGTCCCGTCCTACAATGAGCAGTTCTTC. Translating it yields CASSLEVPSYNEQFF.

The rearrangement links TRBV15 to TRBJ1-5; maybe TRBD1 (5 bases). The CDR3 loop spans 15 amino acids. Germline-derived CDR1 and CDR2 are LNHNV and YYDKDF (reference sequence). With 1 base removed from V and 1 base from J, the gap between germline ends came to 8 bases. This CDR3 is CATSRGGVSNQPQHF. In nucleotides, the CDR3 is TGTGCCACCAGCAGAGGGGGGGTAAGCAATCAGCCCCAGCATTTT. The full variable domain, in which reference TRBV15 and TRBJ1-5 provide the parts outside the CDR3, is DAMVIQNPRYQVTQFGKPVTLSCSQTLNHNVMYWYQQKSSQAPKLLFHYYDKDFNNEADTPDNFQSRRPNTSFCFLDIRSPGLGDTAMYLCATSRGGVSNQPQHFGDGTRLSIL.

The chain is built from TRBV19 and TRBJ2-1; 11 bases align to TRBD2. V lost 6 bases, J lost 3 bases, and 1 base stayed unmatched. Germline CDR1 reads LNHDA; CDR2 reads SQIVND (reference sequence). The CDR3 sequence is 14 residues long. This CDR3 is CASSLAGGYNEQFF. Here the CDR3 DNA reads TGTGCCAGTAGCCTAGCGGGAGGCTACAATGAGCAGTTCTTC.

Only one count was recorded for this clone. The chain is built from TRBV29-1 and TRBJ2-3; TRBD2 matches at 8 bases. The length of the CDR3 is 16 residues. Germline CDR1 is SQVTM and CDR2 is ANQGSEA. With 5 bases clipped from V and 2 bases from J, the junction kept 12 bases outside the gene matches. The CDR3 loop is CSVLAGFGIDTDTQYF. CDR3 nucleotides: TGCAGCGTTCTAGCGGGTTTCGGGATTGACACAGATACGCAGTATTTT.

The CDR3 nucleotides are TGTGCCAGCAGTTTATTCGGACAGAGGAACACTGAAGCTTTCTTT. Protein sequence: CASSLFGQRNTEAFF. The V and J genes are TRBV28 and TRBJ1-1; a possible D gene is TRBD1 (6 bases). Trimming cost V 1 base and J 1 base, with 10 bases left between them. The CDR3 covers 15 residues. Germline lookup yields CDR1 MDHEN and CDR2 SYDVKM.

This chain uses TRBV2 with TRBJ1-5, with a tentative D call TRBD1 (5 bases). The CDR3 covers 18 residues. Trimming cost V 4 bases and J 5 bases, with 24 bases left between them. Germline CDR1 reads SNHLY; CDR2 reads FYNNEI. The CDR3 sequence: CASSGDSGGTRFHQPQHF. In DNA, the CDR3 is TGTGCCAGCAGTGGGGATTCCGGTGGGACGAGGTTCCATCAGCCCCAGCATTTT.

The chain carries TRBV6-1 and TRBJ1-5, with 8 bases lining up with TRBD1. Germline-derived CDR1 and CDR2 are MNHNS and SASEGT. With 1 base clipped from V and 3 bases from J, the junction kept 2 bases outside the gene matches. CDR3 length: 15 amino acids. In DNA, the CDR3 is TGTGCCAGCAGTGAAGAGGGACAGGACAATCAGCCCCAGCATTTT. Protein product: CASSEEGQDNQPQHF.

The chain links TRBV2 to TRBJ1-2, with D perhaps matching TRBD1 (5 bases). V gave up 10 bases and J gave up 5 bases, with 17 bases separating them. Looked up from germline, CDR1 is SNHLY and CDR2 is FYNNEI. The CDR3 is made up of 13 amino acids. The CDR3 DNA is TGTGCCACCATAACAGGAGGCTTTTATGGCTACACCTTC. Protein product: CATITGGFYGYTF.

The chain links TRBV27 to TRBJ2-7; unclear D gene. The V end lost 2 bases, the J end lost 5 bases, and 13 bases lay between the germline ends. This CDR3 comprises 14 residues. CDR1 and CDR2 from the germline V gene are MNHEY and SMNVEV (reference sequence). The CDR3 loop is CASSLTRVRDEQYF. The CDR3 DNA reads TGTGCCAGCAGTTTAACCAGAGTTAGAGACGAGCAGTACTTC.

V is TRBV5-1 and J is TRBJ2-2; D may be TRBD2 (6 bases). CDR1 and CDR2 from the germline V gene are SGHRS and YFSETQ. The V gene lost 3 bases and the J gene lost 1 base, with 10 bases spanning the gap. The CDR3 has 15 residues. CDR3 region: CASSWRGQNTGELFF. The CDR3 DNA reads as TGCGCCAGCAGCTGGAGGGGCCAGAACACCGGGGAGCTGTTTTTT. The whole variable domain, filled in from reference TRBV5-1 and TRBJ2-2, reads KAGVTQTPRYLIKTRGQQVTLSCSPISGHRSVSWYQQTPGQGLQFLFEYFSETQRNKGNFPGRFSGRQFSNSRSEMNVSTLELGDSALYLCASSWRGQNTGELFFGEGSRLTVL.

The table lists this clone with a count of one. The chain joins TRBV4-3 to TRBJ2-1; D may be TRBD2 (5 bases). The CDR3 length is 16 residues. The V gene lost 0 bases and the J gene lost 0 bases, with 9 bases spanning the gap. CDR1 and CDR2 (germline): LGHNA, YSLEER. CDR3 sequence (DNA): TGCGCCAGCAGCCAAGATCATGGAGGCTCCTACAATGAGCAGTTCTTC. As protein: CASSQDHGGSYNEQFF.

CDR3: CASRSLAGDRNEQFF. CDR3 bases: TGTGCCAGCCGTTCTCTAGCGGGAGATAGGAATGAGCAGTTCTTC. The gene calls are TRBV28 and TRBJ2-1, with 10 bases that match TRBD2. V was clipped by 8 bases and J by 7 bases; unmatched bases: 11. The CDR3 extends over 15 amino acids. Germline CDR1 is MDHEN and CDR2 is SYDVKM.

This clone came up once. V and J are TRBV9 and TRBJ1-1, with D unresolved. Looked up from germline, CDR1 is SGDLS and CDR2 is YYNGEE. This CDR3 contains 13 residues. V gave up 3 bases and J gave up 0 bases, with 6 bases separating them. CDR3 sequence: CASSAFLNTEAFF. In nucleotides, the CDR3 is TGTGCCAGCAGCGCATTTTTGAACACTGAAGCTTTCTTT.

V and J are TRBV30 and TRBJ2-1; D is ambiguous. V was pared by 2 bases and J by 6 bases, with 8 bases between. Germline CDR1 is GTSNPN and CDR2 is SVGIG (reference sequence). The CDR3 contains 12 residues. CDR3: CAWSYGVNEQFF. Here the CDR3 DNA reads TGTGCCTGGAGTTACGGAGTCAATGAGCAGTTCTTC.

This chain connects TRBV11-2 to TRBJ2-5; D is undetermined. CDR1 SGHAT and CDR2 FQNNGV come from the germline V gene. CDR3 length: 17 residues. Trimming removed 0 bases at V and 5 bases at J, with 19 bases between. The CDR3 region has the DNA TGTGCCAGCAGCTTAGATGGCATCGCGTCATCCGTGGAGACCCAGTACTTC. It is translated as CASSLDGIASSVETQYF. Using reference TRBV11-2 and TRBJ2-5 for the parts outside the CDR3, the full variable domain is EAGVAQSPRYKIIEKRQSVAFWCNPISGHATLYWYQQILGQGPKLLIQFQNNGVVDDSQLPKDRFSAERLKGVDSTLKIQPAKLEDSAVYLCASSLDGIASSVETQYFGPGTRLLVL.

V and J are TRBV10-2 and TRBJ1-1; D not certain. The CDR3 is made up of 13 amino acids. The germline CDR1 and CDR2 sequences are WSHSY and SAAADI. The V end lost 3 bases, the J end lost 1 base, and 6 bases lay between the germline ends. CDR3 loop: CASSDYRNTEAFF. The CDR3 nucleotides read TGCGCCAGCAGTGATTACAGGAACACTGAAGCTTTCTTT.

The chain joins TRBV10-3 to TRBJ1-5; tentatively, D is TRBD1 (5 bases). Between the trimmed V and J ends, which lost 0 bases and 2 bases, there was a span of 11 bases. The CDR3 length is 16 residues. The V gene's germline CDR1 is ENHRY and CDR2 SYGVKD. The CDR3: CAISESTRGGNQPQHF. The CDR3, as DNA: TGTGCCATCAGTGAGTCGACTCGGGGGGGCAATCAGCCCCAGCATTTT.

This chain links TRBV11-2 with TRBJ2-7; 11 nucleotides align to TRBD2. The CDR3 consists of 18 residues. J gave up 3 bases and V 0 bases, and 10 bases lay outside the gene matches. Germline CDR1 SGHAT, CDR2 FQNNGV. In nucleotides, the CDR3 is TGTGCCAGCAGCTTAGATCAATTGTCACTAGCGGGAGTCTACGAGCAGTACTTC. Translation: CASSLDQLSLAGVYEQYF. The variable domain in full, with the rest retrieved from reference TRBV11-2 and TRBJ2-7, is EAGVAQSPRYKIIEKRQSVAFWCNPISGHATLYWYQQILGQGPKLLIQFQNNGVVDDSQLPKDRFSAERLKGVDSTLKIQPAKLEDSAVYLCASSLDQLSLAGVYEQYFGPGTRLTVT.

The chain links TRBV6-5 to TRBJ1-1, with a possible D match to TRBD1 (5 bases). Per the germline V gene, CDR1 is MNHEY and CDR2 is SVGAGI. The V end lost 0 bases, the J end lost 5 bases, and 16 bases lay between the germline ends. The CDR3 is 16 residues long. The CDR3 spells CASSYSGGNVRTEAFF. CDR3 in DNA: TGTGCCAGCAGTTACTCTGGGGGAAATGTGAGGACTGAAGCTTTCTTT.

The chain combines TRBV28 with TRBJ1-3, with D possibly matching TRBD1 (6 bases). This CDR3 is built from 15 residues. Germline V gene sequence: CDR1 MDHEN, CDR2 SYDVKM. Trimming cost V 3 bases and J 4 bases, with 13 bases left between them. The CDR3 reads CASSLLQGSGNTIYF. The CDR3 region has the DNA TGTGCCAGCAGTTTGTTACAGGGTTCGGGAAACACCATATATTTT. The whole variable domain, remainder taken from reference TRBV28 and TRBJ1-3, is DVKVTQSSRYLVKRTGEKVFLECVQDMDHENMFWYRQDPGLGLRLIYFSYDVKMKEKGDIPEGYSVSREKKERFSLILESASTNQTSMYLCASSLLQGSGNTIYFGEGSWLTVV.

The rearrangement links TRBV4-2 to TRBJ2-4; weak D call: TRBD1 (5 bases). Per the germline V gene, CDR1 is LGHNA and CDR2 is YNFKEQ. The CDR3 contains 14 residues. Trimming stripped 2 bases from V and 6 bases from J, with 11 bases between. CDR3 in amino acids: CASSQKGVANIQYF. The CDR3 DNA reads as TGTGCCAGCAGCCAAAAAGGGGTTGCAAACATTCAGTACTTC.

The chain combines TRBV25-1 with TRBJ2-3; tentatively, D is TRBD1 (5 bases). In germline, CDR1 is MGHDK, CDR2 SYGVNS. The CDR3 spans 16 residues. Trimming pared 4 bases from V and 2 bases from J, leaving 16 bases between. CDR3 sequence reads: CASSGGKEQNTDTQYF. The CDR3 nucleotides are TGTGCCAGCAGTGGGGGCAAGGAACAGAACACAGATACGCAGTATTTT. Complete variable domain (other parts from reference TRBV25-1 and TRBJ2-3): EADIYQTPRYLVIGTGKKITLECSQTMGHDKMYWYQQDPGMELHLIHYSYGVNSTEKGDLSSESTVSRIRTEHFPLTLESARPSHTSQYLCASSGGKEQNTDTQYFGPGTRLTVL.

The chain links TRBV4-3 to TRBJ2-2, with TRBD2 identical over 7 bases. V gave up 4 bases and J gave up 4 bases; unmatched junction bases: 18. Germline-derived CDR1 and CDR2 are LGHNA and YSLEER. CDR3 length: 19 residues. DNA for the CDR3: TGCGCCAGCAGCCCACACAAGGGTGGCGGGAGAGCATCCACCGGGGAGCTGTTTTTT. It translates to CASSPHKGGGRASTGELFF.

The chain is built from TRBV19 and TRBJ2-7; D gene ambiguous. The germline V gene encodes CDR1 LNHDA and CDR2 SQIVND (reference sequence). V lost 6 bases and J lost 0, with 12 bases in between. The CDR3 length is 14 residues. For the CDR3, the DNA is TGTGCCAGTAGCCTCGACGGCCACTCCTACGAGCAGTACTTC. This codes for CASSLDGHSYEQYF.

This clone occurred a few times. The V and J genes are TRBV5-4 and TRBJ2-1; TRBD1 matches at 11 bases. With V trimmed by 0 bases and J by 10 bases, 6 bases remained unmatched. This CDR3 region has 15 residues. Germline CDR1 is SGHNT and CDR2 is YYREEE (reference sequence). The CDR3 DNA follows: TGTGCCAGCAGCTTGGGGGACAGGGGGGTACGAGAGCAGTTCTTC. Residues: CASSLGDRGVREQFF.

The CDR3 DNA sequence: TGTGCCAGTAGTATAATCAGCGGCACCTACAATGAGCAGTTCTTC. Translation gives CASSIISGTYNEQFF. The genes are TRBV19 and TRBJ2-1, with D possibly matching TRBD2 (5 bases). V was trimmed by 2 bases and J by 2 bases, leaving 10 bases between them. In germline, CDR1 is LNHDA, CDR2 SQIVND (reference sequence). The CDR3 length is 15 residues.

This clone was observed a single time. The rearrangement uses TRBV9 and TRBJ1-5, with D possibly matching TRBD1 (5 bases). Germline V CDR1 and CDR2: SGDLS, YYNGEE. The V end was cut by 0 bases, the J end by 4 bases, with 11 bases between. This CDR3 has 15 residues. CDR3: CASSVDGGANQPQHF. The CDR3 DNA reads as TGTGCCAGCAGCGTAGACGGAGGGGCGAATCAGCCCCAGCATTTT.

The genes are TRBV7-6 and TRBJ2-1; D gene unclear. The V end was cut by 2 bases, the J end by 0 bases, with 11 bases between. Germline V CDR1 and CDR2: SGHVS, FNYEAQ. This CDR3 has 16 amino acids. Here the CDR3 reads CASSLFARLSYNEQFF. Here the CDR3 DNA reads TGTGCCAGCAGCTTATTCGCGAGGCTCTCCTACAATGAGCAGTTCTTC.

This chain uses TRBV27 with TRBJ2-7, with D perhaps matching TRBD2 (6 bases). V gave up 4 bases and J gave up 3 bases, with 10 bases separating them. Germline assignment: CDR1 MNHEY and CDR2 SMNVEV (reference sequence). The CDR3 is 13 residues long. CDR3 amino acids: CASSWGEIYEQYF. CDR3 DNA sequence: TGTGCCAGCAGTTGGGGGGAGATCTACGAGCAGTACTTC.